The subject of this entry is one T cell receptor beta chain. Ten or more counts support this clonotype. No cognate antigen has been identified for it. Base qualities were left out, and no much larger clone turns up one base away. The TCR beta CDR3 regions were amplified from the RNA transcripts. For the first round of RT-PCR on the TCR CDR3, the HTBI primer set was used together with the Qiagen OneStep RT-PCR kit. Libraries were constructed in a second round of multiplex PCR, after which size selection and purification were carried out. The libraries were sequenced on an Illumina HiSeq2000 using paired-end 100 bp reads. In the paper's pipeline: SOAPnuke was used to process the raw data, removing reads that contained adapters or uncalled bases, had a mean Phred below 15, or lacked an exact match to the constant primer or identifier. High-quality paired reads were merged with COPE v1.2.5, and unique nucleotide sequences were defined as clonotypes. MiTCR v1.1 was used to align clonotypes to the IMGT TRBV, TRBD and TRBJ reference segments. Only V-J combinations with frequency above 0.0001, covering approximately 99% of repertoires, were analysed. The TCS score was defined as the ratio of F50 (clonal expansion) to E x V (chaos), calculated using BLOSUM62-based TCRdist between CDR3 peptides within each V-J. Welch's t-statistics and random forest reduced roughly 540 V-J features to 10 to 15, which were used in a naive Bayes classifier (R e1071). TCRdb handled the public reads itself, with Q25 trimming in fastp and clone calling in MiXCR, and kept productive beta chains. Each CDR3 protein appears once, grouped with its most common genes and DNA. It is TCRdb's table, rather than the study itself, that gives the V and J calls and clone size. This sample holds hundreds of thousands of distinct CDR3 sequences; around 13% were observed only once. The biggest ten clones account for around 14% of the sample.

The entry originates in a study of T cells in Graves' hyperthyroidism and ophthalmopathy (dated by TCRdb to the late 2010s). For the wider study: Peripheral blood was sampled at the time of initial diagnosis, prior to any treatment. To identify distinguishing TCR V-J signatures, a discovery cohort of some 99 patients was used, comprising fewer than 45 with Graves' ophthalmopathy and roughly 60 with stable Graves' hyperthyroidism. Prospective prediction of ophthalmopathy was tested in an independent validation cohort consisting of about 20 hyperthyroidism patients and some 17 patients who later progressed to ophthalmopathy. The approximately 97 discovery patients were randomly divided into training and test sets at a 7:3 ratio. In addition, the study compared T-cell repertoires in thyroid tissue and in blood from about 6 Graves' hyperthyroidism patients. Following sampling, methimazole starting at 30 mg daily was given to hyperthyroidism patients, and high-dose intravenous methylprednisolone was given to ophthalmopathy patients. The paper describes TCR Vbeta CDR3 sequencing of 120 to 150 peripheral blood samples, made up of roughly 45 ophthalmopathy patients, roughly 75 hyperthyroidism patients and some 17 progressor patients. What the study reported, not specific to this receptor: Most expanded thyroid clonotypes (frequency above 0.001) were also found in blood, which suggests that blood repertoires may mirror thyroid immune responses. No statistical method was used to set the sample size in advance, and investigators knew the group allocation. A 13 V-J signature model separated ophthalmopathy from stable hyperthyroidism, with roughly 88% sensitivity and just under 84% specificity in cross-validation and 80%/75% in testing. During validation, the model predicted progression to ophthalmopathy a median of around six months ahead of onset, with roughly 65% sensitivity and 72% to 80% specificity.

Stable Graves' hyperthyroidism was defined as no progression to ophthalmopathy during 18 months of follow-up. Hyperthyroidism patients were newly diagnosed, had a disease duration of under 2 months, and were aged 18 to 65 years. Exclusion was applied to patients with uncontrolled infections, other autoimmune diseases, pregnancy or lactation. Diagnoses relied on clinical symptoms, serum thyroxine and TRAb, thyroid ultrasound and orbital computed tomography. PBMCs were separated from over 9 ml of fresh peripheral blood using Ficoll-Paque density gradient centrifugation. Total RNA was extracted with Trizol reagent, and quality was checked on an Agilent 2100 Bioanalyzer. Taken from the germline V gene (reference sequence), the CDR1 and CDR2 loops are MNHEY and SMNVEV. Including cysteine and phenylalanine, the CDR3 has 14 amino acids. Only the CDR3 DNA stays, 42 bases, in frame from base 1. A distance of 15 bases separates the germline ends of V and J, which lose 5 bases and 4 bases respectively.

The TCR was taken from a middle-aged woman with Graves' hyperthyroidism. The chain is encoded by TRBV27 joined to TRBJ2-7; possibly the D gene is TRBD1, per 6 matching bases. Sequencing used blood. The nucleotide sequence reads as follows: TGTGCCAGCAGTGCGAAGGGCAGGGGATACGAGCAGTACTTC. This is translated as CASSAKGRGYEQYF.